This TCR beta chain was obtained from a study of T cell responses to AZD1222 COVID-19 vaccine. This CDR3 is 15 amino acids long. Trimming at V came to 0 bases and at J to 7 bases, leaving 9 bases not matched to a gene. CDR1 and CDR2 (germline): SGDLS, YYNGEE. Details on this clone: What it binds is not known.

Regarding the study as a whole: Samples come after the peak T cell response, not at day 14. Among AZD1222 vaccinees, only five to seven were seropositive at baseline.

Generated by immunoSEQ multiplex PCR, the TCRdb table keeps only in-frame clones and is missing some. The sample holds nearly 200,000 clones; approximately 93% are singletons and the top ten take around 1%. Sequencing used peripheral blood, obtained 28 days after the second AZD1222 dose. This receptor was obtained from an adult who received the AZD1222 COVID-19 vaccine. The gene calls are TRBV9 and TRBJ2-5, with TRBD2 matching 7 bases. CDR3 nucleotides: TGTGCCAGCAGCGTAGAGGGGACCCCGGGGGGGACCCAGTACTTC. Protein sequence: CASSVEGTPGGTQYF.